The 12 T cell receptor beta chains below all came from one sample that was sequenced in a study of blood T cell repertoires in COVID-19. Assay used: immunoSEQ multiplex PCR; TCRdb lists only in-frame clones, some missing. The table has 150,000 to 200,000 clones, 86% seen once. Sequenced sample: PBMCs or T cells enriched from blood (not recorded which). The receptors shown here come from a woman in her thirties or forties in a cohort exposed to, infected with or recovered from COVID-19 (not recorded which).

This rearrangement joins TRBV27 to TRBJ2-7; 10 bases are shared with TRBD2. V shed 0 bases and J 7 bases; nucleotides not matched to a gene: 12. Germline values: CDR1 MNHEY, CDR2 SMNVEV (reference sequence). There are 17 residues in the CDR3. The CDR3 protein is CASSLSWASGSFWEQYF. CDR3 DNA sequence: TGTGCCAGCAGTTTATCATGGGCTAGCGGGAGTTTTTGGGAGCAGTACTTC.

The J gene is TRBJ1-5, the V gene TRBV19, with 10 bases fitting TRBD1. The CDR3 contains 17 residues. Germline CDR1 and CDR2: LNHDA and SQIVND (reference sequence). V lost 5 bases and J lost 3; bases outside the gene matches: 10. The CDR3 is CASSPTRTGGDNQPQHF. The CDR3 DNA reads as TGTGCCAGTAGTCCGACTAGGACAGGGGGAGACAATCAGCCCCAGCATTTT.

Turning to this clone: The same CDR3 also results from other DNA sequences found in this sample. The rearrangement uses TRBV19 and TRBJ1-5; D possibly corresponds to TRBD1 (5 bases). V was cut by 2 bases and J by 1 base, with 9 bases left in between. The CDR3 extends over 15 amino acids. Germline V CDR1 and CDR2: LNHDA, SQIVND (reference sequence). The CDR3 sequence: CASSISRGSNQPQHF. CDR3 bases: TGTGCCAGTAGTATAAGTAGGGGCAGCAATCAGCCCCAGCATTTT.

This sequence joins TRBV30 and TRBJ2-7, with a weak D call TRBD1 (5 bases). In germline, CDR1 is GTSNPN, CDR2 SVGIG (reference sequence). The CDR3 runs to 14 residues. V lost 1 base, J lost 5 bases, and 15 bases lay in between. The CDR3 nucleotides read TGTGCCTGGAGTGGGGGCAGATTTCTCCACGAGCAGTACTTC. Protein product: CAWSGGRFLHEQYF. Filled out from reference TRBV30 and TRBJ2-7, the complete variable domain reads SQTIHQWPATLVQPVGSPLSLECTVEGTSNPNLYWYRQAAGRGLQLLFYSVGIGQISSEVPQNLSASRPQDRQFILSSKKLLLSDSGFYLCAWSGGRFLHEQYFGPGTRLTVT.

This clone was counted once. A junction boundary mismatches the germline segment, possibly from a read error. This rearrangement joins TRBV2 to TRBJ1-5; D may be TRBD1 (5 bases). Germline CDR1 SNHLY, CDR2 FYNNEI. The CDR3 is 14 residues long. This CDR3 reads CASSEGAGNQPQHF. In DNA, the CDR3 is TGTGCCAGCAGCGAAGGGGCTGGCAATCAGCCCCAGCATTTT.

The genes are TRBV6-5 and TRBJ2-5; D is uncertain. The germline CDR1 and CDR2 sequences are MNHEY and SVGAGI. This CDR3 has 15 amino acids. V lost 6 bases, J lost 2 bases, and 16 bases lay in between. The CDR3 coding sequence is TGTGCCAGCAGCCATGGGTTCGCAGGACAAGAGACCCAGTACTTC. Translation: CASSHGFAGQETQYF.

The rearrangement links TRBV9 to TRBJ2-3; D call uncertain. The germline V gene encodes CDR1 SGDLS and CDR2 YYNGEE. This CDR3 has 14 residues. Trimming stripped 0 bases from V and 5 bases from J, with 10 bases between. As DNA, the CDR3 is TGTGCCAGCAGCGTAGGGCCTTCCAGAGATACGCAGTATTTT. It codes for CASSVGPSRDTQYF.

The chain uses TRBV21-1 and TRBJ2-5; the D call in the table, TRBD1, was not verified against the DNA. TRBV21-1 is noted as a pseudogene. CDR3 length: 15 residues. The CDR3 sequence: CASSNCQGPGETQYF. The DNA for the CDR3 is TGTGCCAGCAGCAACTGTCAGGGGCCCGGGGAGACCCAGTACTTC.

A note on this clone: The sample has other DNA sequences that encode this CDR3 too. The chain combines TRBV5-5 with TRBJ2-7, with TRBD2 identical over 8 bases. CDR1 and CDR2 (germline): SGHKS, YYEKEE (reference sequence). Germline trimming cut 3 bases from V and 2 bases from J; bases unmatched to any gene: 4. The CDR3 consists of 14 residues. CDR3 DNA sequence: TGTGCCAGCAGCTGGGGGCGGGGGGCCTACGAGCAGTACTTC. Amino acids: CASSWGRGAYEQYF.

V is TRBV6-5 and J is TRBJ1-1; 7 nucleotides align to TRBD1. V was pared by 5 bases and J by 5 bases, with 11 bases of the junction left unmatched. Per the germline V gene, CDR1 is MNHEY and CDR2 is SVGAGI. The CDR3 totals 15 residues. CDR3 protein: CASSTTRQGGTEAFF. CDR3 sequence (DNA): TGTGCCAGCAGTACGACACGTCAGGGGGGAACTGAAGCTTTCTTT.

The chain carries TRBV4-1 and TRBJ1-2; 8 bases agree with TRBD1. CDR1 is MGHRA, CDR2 YSYEKL, per germline. The CDR3 consists of 15 residues. V was clipped by 6 bases and J by 8 bases; unmatched bases: 14. The CDR3 bases are TGCGCCAGCAGGCGACCAGGGGGCCTATCTCGCGGCTACACCTTC. Translating it yields CASRRPGGLSRGYTF.

The CDR3 reads CSVDTFGGEQFF. The DNA of the CDR3 is TGCAGCGTTGACACTTTCGGGGGTGAGCAGTTCTTC. The genes are TRBV29-1 and TRBJ2-1, with D perhaps matching TRBD2 (6 bases). Trimming shortened V by 3 bases and J by 9 bases, and 12 bases separated the two germline ends. The germline gives CDR1 SQVTM, CDR2 ANQGSEA. The CDR3 runs 12 residues.